The 17 T cell receptor beta chains given below trace back to one sample, sequenced in a study of radiotherapy plus CTLA-4 blockade in lung cancer. Repertoires were generated with immunoSEQ multiplex PCR, while TCRdb's copy carries only in-frame clones and drops some. The profile covers about 100,000 clones, with roughly four fifths appearing a single time and around 0.8% taken by the ten largest. The sample in question was peripheral blood, obtained from a patient treated with radiotherapy plus ipilimumab. Receptors originate from a human donor with non-small cell lung cancer who had stable disease on radiotherapy plus ipilimumab.

The V call is TRBV6-5, the J call TRBJ1-2; 10 positions match TRBD1. V was pared by 6 bases and J by 3 bases, with 7 bases of the junction left unmatched. This CDR3 spans 15 amino acids. Germline CDR1 reads MNHEY; CDR2 reads SVGAGI. For the CDR3, the DNA is TGTGCCAGCAGGCCAAGACAGGGGGCGGACTATGGCTACACCTTC. The encoded protein is CASRPRQGADYGYTF.

The chain combines TRBV5-6 with TRBJ2-3; TRBD2 matches at 10 bases. The CDR3 totals 15 residues. The J segment lost 6 bases and the V segment lost 2 bases, leaving 6 bases of the junction unmatched. Germline V gives CDR1 SGHDT, CDR2 YYEEEE. The CDR3 nucleotides are TGTGCCAGCAGCTTAGCGGGGGGGCCTAAGGATACGCAGTATTTT. It is translated as CASSLAGGPKDTQYF.

The V gene is TRBV7-9, the J gene TRBJ1-6, with D possibly matching TRBD1 (6 bases). The CDR3 runs 14 residues. The V and J ends lost 1 base and 7 bases respectively, with 8 bases between them. Per the germline V gene, CDR1 is SEHNR and CDR2 is FQNEAQ (reference sequence). In nucleotides, the CDR3 is TGTGCCAGCAGCTTAGTTCAGGGGAATTCACCCCTCCACTTT. This encodes CASSLVQGNSPLHF.

The gene calls are TRBV5-1 and TRBJ1-1, with D possibly matching TRBD1 (5 bases). V lost 0 bases and J 1 base, leaving 10 bases between the germline ends. Germline CDR1 is SGHRS and CDR2 is YFSETQ. The CDR3 has 15 amino acids. CDR3 DNA: TGCGCCAGCAGCTTGGTAGGGGCCCCGAACACTGAAGCTTTCTTT. Amino acid sequence: CASSLVGAPNTEAFF.

The chain couples TRBV11-2 to TRBJ2-5; D may be TRBD1 or TRBD2 (7 bases each). V lost 5 bases to trimming and J lost 7 bases, with 14 bases between them. Germline V CDR1 and CDR2: SGHAT, FQNNGV. There are 13 residues in the CDR3. In DNA form, the CDR3 reads TGTGCCAGCAGCCGTGACAGGGAGGGGACCCAGTACTTC. Encoded protein: CASSRDREGTQYF.

The CDR3 DNA reads TGCGCCAGCAGTGATGTTGGGTTCGGGCAGCGATTTAGCAATCAGCCCCAGCATTTT. Translation gives CASSDVGFGQRFSNQPQHF. The V gene is TRBV10-1, the J gene TRBJ1-5; no definite D call. Between the trimmed V and J ends, which lost 3 bases and 0 bases, there was a span of 21 bases. The CDR3 contains 19 residues. Germline V gives CDR1 WNHNN, CDR2 SYGVQD (reference sequence).

This chain links TRBV9 with TRBJ1-2; D might be TRBD1 (5 bases). This CDR3 has 12 residues. Germline assignment: CDR1 SGDLS and CDR2 YYNGEE. Trimming stripped 4 bases from V and 4 bases from J, with 8 bases between. The CDR3 reads CASSTRGYGYTF. The DNA of the CDR3 is TGTGCCAGCAGCACTAGGGGCTATGGCTACACCTTC.

The chain couples TRBV6-5 to TRBJ1-2; TRBD1 aligns across 8 bases. Trimming took 4 bases from V and 4 from J; bases not matched to a gene: 5. CDR3 size: 14 residues. Germline-derived CDR1 and CDR2 are MNHEY and SVGAGI. The CDR3: CASSSGQGFYGYTF. Written as DNA, the CDR3 is TGTGCCAGCAGTTCAGGACAGGGCTTCTATGGCTACACCTTC.

The CDR3 coding sequence is TGTGCCAGCAGTTATTCTCAGGGGGCGCCGGGAAACACCATATATTTT. Translated: CASSYSQGAPGNTIYF. The chain is built from TRBV6-5 and TRBJ1-3; 8 positions match TRBD1. The CDR3 is made up of 16 amino acids. Germline CDR1 is MNHEY and CDR2 is SVGAGI. The V and J ends lost 3 bases and 4 bases, in that order; junction bases with no gene match: 8.

This rearrangement joins TRBV18 to TRBJ1-3; D may be TRBD1 (5 bases). Germline values: CDR1 KGHSH, CDR2 LQKENI. CDR3 length: 19 amino acids. V lost 2 bases to trimming and J lost 3 bases, with 23 bases between them. In nucleotides, the CDR3 is TGTGCCAGCTCACCAAGGCTGGTCAGGGACCTTCAAGGTGGAAACACCATATATTTT. Encoded protein: CASSPRLVRDLQGGNTIYF.

This chain joins TRBV7-6 and TRBJ2-5, with a weak D call TRBD2 (5 bases). CDR3 length: 13 residues. CDR1 SGHVS and CDR2 FNYEAQ come from the germline V gene. V was cut by 3 bases and J by 7 bases, with 12 bases left in between. CDR3 amino acids: CASSFDSGWTQYF. The CDR3 nucleotides are TGTGCCAGCAGCTTCGATTCGGGGTGGACCCAGTACTTC.

The V call is TRBV13, the J call TRBJ1-1; 9 positions match TRBD1. Per germline, CDR1 PRHDT and CDR2 FYEKMQ (reference sequence). Losses at the gene ends were 4 bases for V and 1 base for J; bases not matched to a gene: 7. The CDR3 loop spans 16 amino acids. CDR3 bases: TGTGCCAGCAGCTCGAACAGGGGGCTTCGGAACACTGAAGCTTTCTTT. This translates into CASSSNRGLRNTEAFF.

This clone was counted between two and nine times. This chain connects TRBV19 to TRBJ1-1; 8 positions agree with TRBD1. CDR3 length: 11 residues. Germline V gives CDR1 LNHDA, CDR2 SQIVND (reference sequence). This CDR3 is CATGDWTEAFF. For the CDR3, the DNA is TGTGCGACAGGGGATTGGACTGAAGCTTTCTTT.

This chain links TRBV14 with TRBJ1-2; D gene ambiguous. V lost 1 base and J lost 4, with 7 bases in between. Germline values: CDR1 SGHDN, CDR2 FVKESK. The CDR3 is 13 residues long. The CDR3 here is CASSQAARYGYTF. In DNA, the CDR3 is TGTGCCAGCAGCCAAGCTGCCCGCTATGGCTACACCTTC. Filled out from reference TRBV14 and TRBJ1-2, the complete variable domain reads EAGVTQFPSHSVIEKGQTVTLRCDPISGHDNLYWYRRVMGKEIKFLLHFVKESKQDESGMPNNRFLAERTGGTYSTLKVQPAELEDSGVYFCASSQAARYGYTFGSGTRLTVV.

The CDR3 DNA reads as TGTGCCAGCAGGTCGACCCTGAACACTGAAGCTTTCTTT. Its translation: CASRSTLNTEAFF. The V and J genes are TRBV28 and TRBJ1-1; unclear D gene. CDR3 length: 13 amino acids. V lost 6 bases, J lost 0 bases, and 8 bases lay in between. Germline V CDR1 and CDR2: MDHEN, SYDVKM.

In its sample, this clone was seen a few times. The chain is built from TRBV15 and TRBJ2-2; weak D call: TRBD1 (6 bases). The CDR3 covers 16 residues. Per germline, CDR1 LNHNV and CDR2 YYDKDF (reference sequence). The V gene lost 1 base and the J gene lost 4 bases, with 13 bases spanning the gap. The CDR3 loop reads CATSRGTGRLTGELFF. CDR3 bases: TGTGCCACCAGCAGAGGAACAGGGAGACTCACCGGGGAGCTGTTTTTT.

This clone was seen a few times. J is TRBJ1-4 and V is TRBV6-1; tentatively, D is TRBD1 (6 bases). Germline CDR1 is MNHNS and CDR2 is SASEGT. This CDR3 is 14 amino acids long. V dropped 2 bases and J dropped 11 bases, with 15 bases sitting between them. CDR3 sequence (DNA): TGTGCCAGCAGTGAATTGTCTCCGGGGGCGAAACTGTTTTTT. This codes for CASSELSPGAKLFF.